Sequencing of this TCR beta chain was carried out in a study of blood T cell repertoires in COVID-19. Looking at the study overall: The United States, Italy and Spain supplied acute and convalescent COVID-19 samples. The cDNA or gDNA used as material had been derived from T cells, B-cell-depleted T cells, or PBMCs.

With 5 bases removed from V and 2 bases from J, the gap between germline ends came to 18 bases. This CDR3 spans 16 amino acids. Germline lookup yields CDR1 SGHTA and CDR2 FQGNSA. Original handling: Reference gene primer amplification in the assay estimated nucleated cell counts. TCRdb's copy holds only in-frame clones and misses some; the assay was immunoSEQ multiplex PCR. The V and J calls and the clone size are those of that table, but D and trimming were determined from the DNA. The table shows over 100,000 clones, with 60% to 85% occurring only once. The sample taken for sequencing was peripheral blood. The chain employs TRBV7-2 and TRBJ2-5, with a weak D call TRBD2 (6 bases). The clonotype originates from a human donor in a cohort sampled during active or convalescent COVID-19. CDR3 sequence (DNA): TGTGCCAGCAGCCCAATTATTGCGGGGCCTCAAGAGACCCAGTACTTC. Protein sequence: CASSPIIAGPQETQYF.